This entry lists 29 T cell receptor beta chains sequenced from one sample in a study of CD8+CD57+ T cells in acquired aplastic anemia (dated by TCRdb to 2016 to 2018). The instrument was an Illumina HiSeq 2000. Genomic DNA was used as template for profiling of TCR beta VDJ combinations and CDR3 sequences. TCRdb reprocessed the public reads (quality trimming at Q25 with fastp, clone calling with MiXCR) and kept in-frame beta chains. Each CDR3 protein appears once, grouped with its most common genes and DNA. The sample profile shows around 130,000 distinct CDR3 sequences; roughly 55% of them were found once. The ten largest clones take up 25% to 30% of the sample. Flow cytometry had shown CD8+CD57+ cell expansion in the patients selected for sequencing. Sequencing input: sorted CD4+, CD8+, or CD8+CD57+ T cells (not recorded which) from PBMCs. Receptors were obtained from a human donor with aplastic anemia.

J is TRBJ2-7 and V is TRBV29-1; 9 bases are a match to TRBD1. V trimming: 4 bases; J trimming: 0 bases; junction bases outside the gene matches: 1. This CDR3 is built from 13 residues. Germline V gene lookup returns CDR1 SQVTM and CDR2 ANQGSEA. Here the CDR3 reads CSVGTGASYEQYF. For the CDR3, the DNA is TGCAGCGTTGGGACAGGGGCCTCCTACGAGCAGTACTTC.

The CDR3 DNA reads as TGTGCCAGCATCCTGGGGTGGAATTCACCCCTCCACTTT. Protein product: CASILGWNSPLHF. The chain links TRBV12-3 or TRBV12-4 to TRBJ1-6, with D unresolved. Trimming pared 7 bases from V and 7 bases from J, leaving 11 bases between. This CDR3 is built from 13 residues.

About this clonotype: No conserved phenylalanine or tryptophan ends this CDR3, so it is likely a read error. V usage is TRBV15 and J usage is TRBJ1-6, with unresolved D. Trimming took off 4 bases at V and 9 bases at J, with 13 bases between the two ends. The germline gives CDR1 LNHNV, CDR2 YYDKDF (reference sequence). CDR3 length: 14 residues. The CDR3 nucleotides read TGTGCCACCAGCACCGGCCGATTAGGTTCACCCCTCCACCTT. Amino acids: CATSTGRLGSPLHL.

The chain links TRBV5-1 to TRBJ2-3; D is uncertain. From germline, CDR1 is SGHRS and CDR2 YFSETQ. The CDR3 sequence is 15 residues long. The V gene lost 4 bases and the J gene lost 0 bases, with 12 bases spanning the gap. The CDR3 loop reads CASSLGPTSTDTQYF. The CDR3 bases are TGCGCCAGCAGCCTCGGACCGACTAGCACAGATACGCAGTATTTT.

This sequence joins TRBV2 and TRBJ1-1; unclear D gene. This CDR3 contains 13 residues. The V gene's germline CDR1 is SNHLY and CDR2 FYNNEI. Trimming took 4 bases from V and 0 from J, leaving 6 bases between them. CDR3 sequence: CASSGELNTEAFF. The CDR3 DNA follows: TGTGCCAGCAGTGGGGAGCTGAACACTGAAGCTTTCTTT.

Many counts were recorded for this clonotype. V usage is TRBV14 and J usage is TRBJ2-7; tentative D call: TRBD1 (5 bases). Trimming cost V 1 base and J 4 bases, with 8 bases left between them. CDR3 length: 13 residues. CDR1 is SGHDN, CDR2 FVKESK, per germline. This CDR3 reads CASSQVSGYEQYF. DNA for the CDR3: TGTGCCAGCAGCCAAGTTTCAGGGTACGAGCAGTACTTC.

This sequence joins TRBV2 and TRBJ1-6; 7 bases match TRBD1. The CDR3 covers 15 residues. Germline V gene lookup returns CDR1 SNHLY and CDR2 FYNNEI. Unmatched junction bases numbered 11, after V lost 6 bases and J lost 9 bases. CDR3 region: CASRWDSSVGSPLHF. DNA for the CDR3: TGTGCCAGCAGATGGGACAGTTCGGTGGGTTCACCCCTCCACTTT.

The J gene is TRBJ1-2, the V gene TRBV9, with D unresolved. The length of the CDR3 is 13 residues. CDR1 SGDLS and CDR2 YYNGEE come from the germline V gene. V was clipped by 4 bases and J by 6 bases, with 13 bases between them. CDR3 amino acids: CASSPAGLDGYTF. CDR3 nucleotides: TGTGCCAGCAGCCCTGCTGGCCTGGATGGCTACACCTTC.

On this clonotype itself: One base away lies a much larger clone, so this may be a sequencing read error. The chain's CDR3 is CASSECRASYEQYF. In DNA, the CDR3 is TGCGCCAGCAGTGAGTGCAGGGCTTCCTACGAGCAGTACTTC. The chain combines TRBV10-2 with TRBJ2-7, with D perhaps TRBD1 (5 bases). This CDR3 has 14 amino acids. The V and J ends lost 1 base and 1 base respectively, with 8 bases between them. Germline lookup yields CDR1 WSHSY and CDR2 SAAADI.

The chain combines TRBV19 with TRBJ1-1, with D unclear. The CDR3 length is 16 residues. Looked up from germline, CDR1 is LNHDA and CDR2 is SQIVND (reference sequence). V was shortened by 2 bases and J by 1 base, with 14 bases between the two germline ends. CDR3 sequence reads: CASSISRFMGNTEAFF. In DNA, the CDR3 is TGTGCCAGTAGTATATCCCGTTTTATGGGGAACACTGAAGCTTTCTTT. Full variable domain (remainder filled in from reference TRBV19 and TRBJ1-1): DGGITQSPKYLFRKEGQNVTLSCEQNLNHDAMYWYRQDPGQGLRLIYYSQIVNDFQKGDIAEGYSVSREKKESFPLTVTSAQKNPTAFYLCASSISRFMGNTEAFFGQGTRLTVV.

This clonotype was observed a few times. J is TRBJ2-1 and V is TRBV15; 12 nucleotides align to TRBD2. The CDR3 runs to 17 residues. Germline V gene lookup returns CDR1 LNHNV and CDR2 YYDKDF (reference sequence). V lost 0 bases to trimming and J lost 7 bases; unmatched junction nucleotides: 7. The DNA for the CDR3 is TGTGCCACCAGCAGAGATTATCCTAGCGGGGGGGCAAATGAGCAGTTCTTC. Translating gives CATSRDYPSGGANEQFF. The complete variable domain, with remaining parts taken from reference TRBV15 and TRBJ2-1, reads DAMVIQNPRYQVTQFGKPVTLSCSQTLNHNVMYWYQQKSSQAPKLLFHYYDKDFNNEADTPDNFQSRRPNTSFCFLDIRSPGLGDTAMYLCATSRDYPSGGANEQFFGPGTRLTVL.

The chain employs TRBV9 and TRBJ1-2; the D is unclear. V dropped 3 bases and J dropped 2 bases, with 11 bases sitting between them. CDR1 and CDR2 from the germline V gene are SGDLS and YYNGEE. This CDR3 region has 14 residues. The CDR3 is CASSDTPGNYGYTF. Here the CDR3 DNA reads TGTGCCAGCAGCGACACCCCGGGGAACTATGGCTACACCTTC.

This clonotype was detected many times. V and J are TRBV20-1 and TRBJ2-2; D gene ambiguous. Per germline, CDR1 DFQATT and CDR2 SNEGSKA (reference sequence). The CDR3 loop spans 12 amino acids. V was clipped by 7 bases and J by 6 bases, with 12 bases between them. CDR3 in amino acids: CSVSNFAGELFF. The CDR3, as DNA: TGCAGTGTTAGCAACTTCGCCGGGGAGCTGTTTTTT.

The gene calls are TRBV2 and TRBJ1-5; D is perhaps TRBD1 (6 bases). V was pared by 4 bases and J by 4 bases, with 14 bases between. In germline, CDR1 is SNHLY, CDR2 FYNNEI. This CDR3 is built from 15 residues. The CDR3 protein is CASSVFQGLNQPQHF. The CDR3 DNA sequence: TGTGCCAGCAGTGTCTTCCAGGGGTTGAATCAGCCCCAGCATTTT.

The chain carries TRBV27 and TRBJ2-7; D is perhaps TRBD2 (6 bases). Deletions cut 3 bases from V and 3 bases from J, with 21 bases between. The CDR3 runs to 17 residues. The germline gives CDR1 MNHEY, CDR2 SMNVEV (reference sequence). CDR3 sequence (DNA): TGTGCCAGCAGTTTCGCACCGGCGGGAATACTAAACTACGAGCAGTACTTC. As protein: CASSFAPAGILNYEQYF.

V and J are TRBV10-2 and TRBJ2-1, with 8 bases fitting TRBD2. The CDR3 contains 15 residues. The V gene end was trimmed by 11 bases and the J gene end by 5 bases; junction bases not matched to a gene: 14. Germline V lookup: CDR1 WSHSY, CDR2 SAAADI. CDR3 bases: TGCGCCGTACAGGGTTACCAGCGGGGGAACAATGAGCAGTTCTTC. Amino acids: CAVQGYQRGNNEQFF.

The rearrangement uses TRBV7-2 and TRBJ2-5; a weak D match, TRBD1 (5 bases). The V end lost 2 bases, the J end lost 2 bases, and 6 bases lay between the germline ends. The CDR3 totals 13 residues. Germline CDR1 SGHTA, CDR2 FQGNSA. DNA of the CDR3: TGTGCCAGCAGCTTAAGGGGTCAAGAGACCCAGTACTTC. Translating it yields CASSLRGQETQYF.

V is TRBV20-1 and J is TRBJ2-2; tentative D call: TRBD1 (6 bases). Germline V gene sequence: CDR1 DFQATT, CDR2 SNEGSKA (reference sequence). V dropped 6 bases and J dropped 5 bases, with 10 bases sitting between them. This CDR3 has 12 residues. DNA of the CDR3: TGCAGTGCAGGAAGGGGGACCGGGGAGCTGTTTTTT. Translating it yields CSAGRGTGELFF.

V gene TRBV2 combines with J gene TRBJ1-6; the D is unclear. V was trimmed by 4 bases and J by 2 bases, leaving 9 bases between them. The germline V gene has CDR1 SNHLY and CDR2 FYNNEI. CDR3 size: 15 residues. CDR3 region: CASSGEGTYNSPLHF. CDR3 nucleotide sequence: TGTGCCAGCAGTGGAGAGGGAACCTATAATTCACCCCTCCACTTT.

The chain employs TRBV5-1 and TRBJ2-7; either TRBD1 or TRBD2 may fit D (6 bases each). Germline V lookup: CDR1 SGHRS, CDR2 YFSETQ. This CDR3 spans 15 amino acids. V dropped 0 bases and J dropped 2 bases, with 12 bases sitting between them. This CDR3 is CASSLDGGRTYEQYF. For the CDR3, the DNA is TGCGCCAGCAGCTTGGATGGGGGGCGGACCTACGAGCAGTACTTC.

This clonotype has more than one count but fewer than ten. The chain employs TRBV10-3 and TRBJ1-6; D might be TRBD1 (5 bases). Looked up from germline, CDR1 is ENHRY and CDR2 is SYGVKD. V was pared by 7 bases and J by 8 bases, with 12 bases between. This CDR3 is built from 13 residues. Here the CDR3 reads CAINGAWDSPLHF. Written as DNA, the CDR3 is TGTGCCATCAATGGGGCCTGGGATTCACCCCTCCACTTT.

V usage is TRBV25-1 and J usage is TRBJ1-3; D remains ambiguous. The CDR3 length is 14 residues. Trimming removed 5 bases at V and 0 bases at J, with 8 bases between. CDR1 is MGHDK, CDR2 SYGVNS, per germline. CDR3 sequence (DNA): TGTGCCAGCAGTCCCTTCCTCTCTGGAAACACCATATATTTT. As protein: CASSPFLSGNTIYF.

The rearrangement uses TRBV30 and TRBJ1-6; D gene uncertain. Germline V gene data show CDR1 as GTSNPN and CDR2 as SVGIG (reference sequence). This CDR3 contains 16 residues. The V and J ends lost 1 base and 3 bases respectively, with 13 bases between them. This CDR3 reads CAWSDVRALYNSPLHF. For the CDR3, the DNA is TGTGCCTGGAGTGATGTTCGGGCGCTCTATAATTCACCCCTCCACTTT.

The CDR3 bases are TGTGCCAGCAGTTACCAGGGGTGGGGTGAGCAGTTCTTC. Its protein product is CASSYQGWGEQFF. The chain carries TRBV6-5 and TRBJ2-5; TRBD1 is a possible D gene (6 bases). Near its end, the DNA agrees better with TRBJ2-1, so the J call may be wrong. From germline, CDR1 is MNHEY and CDR2 SVGAGI. The CDR3 is 13 amino acids.

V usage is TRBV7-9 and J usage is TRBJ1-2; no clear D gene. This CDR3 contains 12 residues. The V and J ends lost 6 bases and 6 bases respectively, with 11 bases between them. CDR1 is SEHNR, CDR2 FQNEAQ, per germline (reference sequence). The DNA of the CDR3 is TGTGCCAGCAGGTGGGGAGAAGATGGCTACACCTTC. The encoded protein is CASRWGEDGYTF.

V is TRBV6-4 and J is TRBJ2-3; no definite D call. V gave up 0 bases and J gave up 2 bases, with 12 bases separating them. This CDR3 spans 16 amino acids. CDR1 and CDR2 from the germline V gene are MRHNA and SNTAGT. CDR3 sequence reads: CASSDSVGSSTDTQYF. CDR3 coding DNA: TGTGCCAGCAGTGACTCTGTGGGATCATCCACAGATACGCAGTATTTT.

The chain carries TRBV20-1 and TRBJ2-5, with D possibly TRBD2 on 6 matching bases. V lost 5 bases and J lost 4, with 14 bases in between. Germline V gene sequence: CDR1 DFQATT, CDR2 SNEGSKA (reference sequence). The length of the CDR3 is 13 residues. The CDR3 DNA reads TGCAGTGCTGATCGAGCGGGCACAGAGACCCAGTACTTC. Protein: CSADRAGTETQYF.

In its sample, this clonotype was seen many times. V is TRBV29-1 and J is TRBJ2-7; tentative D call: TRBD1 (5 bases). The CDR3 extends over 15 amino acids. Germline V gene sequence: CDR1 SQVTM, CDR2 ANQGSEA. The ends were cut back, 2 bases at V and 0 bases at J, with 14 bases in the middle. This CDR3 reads CSVESPSDSSYEQYF. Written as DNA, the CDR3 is TGCAGCGTTGAATCCCCCTCTGACAGCTCCTACGAGCAGTACTTC.

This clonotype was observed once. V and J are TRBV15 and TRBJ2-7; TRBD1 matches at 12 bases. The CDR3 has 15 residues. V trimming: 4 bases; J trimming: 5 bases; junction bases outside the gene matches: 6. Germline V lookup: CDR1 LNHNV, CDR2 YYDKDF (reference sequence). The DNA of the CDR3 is TGTGCCACCAGCACTACCGGGACAGGGGGCAACGAGCAGTACTTC. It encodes CATSTTGTGGNEQYF.